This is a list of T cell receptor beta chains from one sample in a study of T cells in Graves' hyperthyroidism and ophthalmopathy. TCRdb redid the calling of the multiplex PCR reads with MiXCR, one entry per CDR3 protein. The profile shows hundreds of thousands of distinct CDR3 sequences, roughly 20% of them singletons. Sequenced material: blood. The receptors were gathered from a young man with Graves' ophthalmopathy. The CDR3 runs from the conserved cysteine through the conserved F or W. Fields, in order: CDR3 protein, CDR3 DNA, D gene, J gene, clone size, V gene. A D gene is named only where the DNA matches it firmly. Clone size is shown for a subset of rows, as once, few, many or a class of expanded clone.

CDR3aa: CASSSVRSPMNTEAFF
CDR3nt: TGTGCCAGCAGTTCGGTCAGAAGCCCGATGAACACTGAAGCTTTCTTT
d_gene: .
j_gene: TRBJ1-1
abundance: .
v_gene: TRBV12-3/TRBV12-4

CDR3aa: CSARDSGGAGNQPQHF
CDR3nt: TGCAGTGCTAGAGATTCGGGGGGCGCGGGCAATCAGCCCCAGCATTTT
d_gene: .
j_gene: TRBJ1-5
abundance: .
v_gene: TRBV20-1

CDR3aa: CASSLGGQGITDTQYF
CDR3nt: TGTGCCAGCAGCTTAGGAGGACAGGGGATCACAGATACGCAGTATTTT
d_gene: TRBD1
j_gene: TRBJ2-3
abundance: many
v_gene: TRBV13

CDR3aa: CASSLDASSGGRNEQFF
CDR3nt: TGTGCCAGCAGCTTAGATGCGTCTAGCGGAGGCAGGAATGAGCAGTTCTTC
d_gene: TRBD2
j_gene: TRBJ2-1
abundance: .
v_gene: TRBV11-2

CDR3aa: CSVEMDREDYEQYF
CDR3nt: TGCAGCGTCGAGATGGACAGGGAGGACTACGAGCAGTACTTC
d_gene: TRBD1
j_gene: TRBJ2-7
abundance: few
v_gene: TRBV29-1

CDR3aa: CASGGQINQPQHF
CDR3nt: TGTGCCAGCGGAGGACAAATCAATCAGCCCCAGCATTTT
d_gene: .
j_gene: TRBJ1-5
abundance: many
v_gene: TRBV11-3

CDR3aa: CASSFFGLAGGSSYNEQFF
CDR3nt: TGCGCCAGCAGCTTTTTCGGACTAGCGGGTGGAAGCTCCTACAATGAGCAGTTCTTC
d_gene: TRBD2
j_gene: TRBJ2-1
abundance: few
v_gene: TRBV5-1

CDR3aa: CASSSIVRALEQYF
CDR3nt: TGTGCCAGCAGCTCTATCGTGCGGGCTCTCGAGCAGTACTTC
d_gene: .
j_gene: TRBJ2-7
abundance: .
v_gene: TRBV11-2

CDR3aa: CASSIPGTGHEQYF
CDR3nt: TGTGCCAGCAGTATCCCCGGGACAGGGCACGAGCAGTACTTC
d_gene: TRBD1
j_gene: TRBJ2-7
abundance: .
v_gene: TRBV28

CDR3aa: CASSEAWLAGGLAKNIQYF
CDR3nt: TGTGCCAGCAGTGAAGCGTGGCTAGCGGGAGGACTAGCCAAAAACATTCAGTACTTC
d_gene: TRBD2
j_gene: TRBJ2-4
abundance: many
v_gene: TRBV2

CDR3aa: CAISESTSPNTDTQYF
CDR3nt: TGTGCCATCAGTGAGTCGACTAGCCCCAACACAGATACGCAGTATTTT
d_gene: TRBD2
j_gene: TRBJ2-3
abundance: .
v_gene: TRBV10-3

CDR3aa: CASSLMGLAADTQYF
CDR3nt: TGTGCCAGTAGCTTAATGGGACTAGCGGCTGATACGCAGTATTTT
d_gene: TRBD2
j_gene: TRBJ2-3
abundance: once
v_gene: TRBV19

CDR3aa: CASTRAPTVVGQPQHF
CDR3nt: TGCGCCAGCACCCGAGCCCCGACAGTTGTAGGCCAGCCCCAGCATTTT
d_gene: .
j_gene: TRBJ1-5
abundance: .
v_gene: TRBV4-1

CDR3aa: CSARDRRRASGIGTDTQYF
CDR3nt: TGCAGTGCTAGAGATAGAAGGAGGGCTAGCGGGATTGGCACAGATACGCAGTATTTT
d_gene: TRBD2
j_gene: TRBJ2-3
abundance: .
v_gene: TRBV20-1

CDR3aa: CASSPGTSGSETQYF
CDR3nt: TGTGCCAGCAGCCCCGGGACTAGCGGGAGTGAGACCCAGTACTTC
d_gene: TRBD2
j_gene: TRBJ2-5
abundance: many
v_gene: TRBV9

CDR3aa: CATSDRTEDEQYF
CDR3nt: TGTGCCACCAGTGACAGGACAGAGGACGAGCAGTACTTC
d_gene: .
j_gene: TRBJ2-7
abundance: few
v_gene: TRBV24-1

CDR3aa: CASREDAGTPPYEQYF
CDR3nt: TGTGCCAGCAGGGAAGATGCCGGGACTCCCCCCTACGAGCAGTACTTC
d_gene: .
j_gene: TRBJ2-7
abundance: .
v_gene: TRBV27

CDR3aa: CSASLYGNLAEQYF
CDR3nt: TGCAGTGCTAGCCTGTACGGGAACCTCGCCGAGCAGTACTTC
d_gene: .
j_gene: TRBJ2-7
abundance: few
v_gene: TRBV20-1

CDR3aa: CASSPRRGYSNQPQHF
CDR3nt: TGTGCCAGCAGCCCGCGGCGAGGGTATAGCAATCAGCCCCAGCATTTT
d_gene: .
j_gene: TRBJ1-5
abundance: .
v_gene: TRBV28

CDR3aa: CASSPEGAAYNEQFF
CDR3nt: TGTGCCAGCAGCCCCGAAGGCGCCGCCTACAATGAGCAGTTCTTC
d_gene: .
j_gene: TRBJ2-1
abundance: few
v_gene: TRBV9

CDR3aa: CATSERPGLAGWQETQYF
CDR3nt: TGTGCCACCAGTGAGAGACCGGGACTAGCGGGCTGGCAAGAGACCCAGTACTTC
d_gene: TRBD2
j_gene: TRBJ2-5
abundance: few
v_gene: TRBV24-1

CDR3aa: CASSSTTGRSNQPRHF
CDR3nt: TGTGCCAGCAGTTCGACGACAGGGCGGTCCAATCAGCCCCGGCATTTT
d_gene: TRBD1
j_gene: TRBJ1-5
abundance: .
v_gene: TRBV6-1

CDR3aa: CASSWTGELFF
CDR3nt: TGTGCCAGCAGTTGGACCGGGGAGCTGTTTTTT
d_gene: .
j_gene: TRBJ2-2
abundance: .
v_gene: TRBV28

CDR3aa: CASSLNTNTGELFF
CDR3nt: TGCGCCAGCAGCCTAAACACGAACACCGGGGAGCTGTTTTTT
d_gene: .
j_gene: TRBJ2-2
abundance: few
v_gene: TRBV4-1

CDR3aa: CASSFAGAGGNTIYF
CDR3nt: TGTGCCAGCAGTTTTGCCGGGGCGGGCGGAAACACCATATATTTT
d_gene: .
j_gene: TRBJ1-3
abundance: few
v_gene: TRBV12-3/TRBV12-4

CDR3aa: CASGGQYNEQFF
CDR3nt: TGCGCCAGCGGAGGGCAGTACAATGAGCAGTTCTTC
d_gene: .
j_gene: TRBJ2-1
abundance: .
v_gene: TRBV5-1

CDR3aa: CASTPGQGLEAFF
CDR3nt: TGTGCCAGCACTCCGGGACAGGGGCTAGAAGCTTTCTTT
d_gene: TRBD1
j_gene: TRBJ1-1
abundance: many
v_gene: TRBV28

CDR3aa: CASSATDGINHGYTF
CDR3nt: TGTGCCAGCAGCGCGACGGATGGGATCAACCATGGCTACACCTTC
d_gene: .
j_gene: TRBJ1-2
abundance: few
v_gene: TRBV13

CDR3aa: CASSPGTATPYGYTF
CDR3nt: TGTGCCAGTAGTCCAGGGACAGCAACTCCCTATGGCTACACCTTC
d_gene: TRBD1
j_gene: TRBJ1-2
abundance: .
v_gene: TRBV19

CDR3aa: CASSVSGEGYEQYF
CDR3nt: TGTGCCAGCAGCGTATCGGGAGAGGGCTACGAGCAGTACTTC
d_gene: .
j_gene: TRBJ2-7
abundance: few
v_gene: TRBV9

CDR3aa: CASADGTESYEQYF
CDR3nt: TGTGCCAGCGCGGACGGGACGGAGTCCTACGAGCAGTACTTC
d_gene: .
j_gene: TRBJ2-7
abundance: .
v_gene: TRBV2

CDR3aa: CASSHLTYRAGRSYEQYF
CDR3nt: TGTGCCAGCAGTCACCTAACCTACAGGGCCGGCCGTTCCTACGAGCAGTACTTC
d_gene: .
j_gene: TRBJ2-7
abundance: many
v_gene: TRBV28

CDR3aa: CASSYSQNPNNSPLHF
CDR3nt: TGTGCCAGCAGTTACTCGCAGAACCCTAATAATTCACCCCTCCACTTT
d_gene: .
j_gene: TRBJ1-6
abundance: few
v_gene: TRBV6-5

CDR3aa: CASSPPQGREAFF
CDR3nt: TGTGCCAGCAGCCCCCCACAGGGTAGGGAAGCTTTCTTT
d_gene: .
j_gene: TRBJ1-1
abundance: many
v_gene: TRBV11-2